This TCR beta chain is drawn from a study of CD8+ T cells in alopecia areata. Background on the study: Severity in treated patients was scored by percentage of scalp area affected. Study conclusions and caveats: Scalp data also include sequences from resident alphabeta T cells of normal skin. Persistence during tofacitinib was seen for many expanded lesional clones in scalp and blood.

Sequencing relied on a cDNA template that was reverse transcribed from extracted RNA. Using immunoSEQ multiplex PCR, the repertoire was profiled, and TCRdb retains in-frame clones only, with some absent. The profile shows 170,000 or so clones, about 48% of them singletons. As concerns this clone: The antigen remains undetermined.

CDR3 size: 17 residues. CDR1 and CDR2 (germline): MNHNS, SASEGT. V was cut by 1 base and J by 1 base, with 16 bases left in between. Treatment indicated: oral pan-JAK inhibitor, 5-10 mg twice daily. Obtained from alopecia areata patients were lesional scalp punch biopsies along with peripheral blood. V gene TRBV6-1 combines with J gene TRBJ1-2; D uncertain. Sequenced here: CD8+ T cells sorted from blood, sampled at week 24, from a patient treated with tofacitinib. The sequence was collected from a human donor with alopecia areata. In DNA form, the CDR3 reads TGTGCCAGCAGTGAAGGAGTCCTAAGGCTGATTAACTATGGCTACACCTTC. Its translation is CASSEGVLRLINYGYTF.